This TCR beta chain was identified during a study of cytomegalovirus exposure and HLA in healthy donors. Study-level information: Early released data had roughly 81 million unique TCRs, all coming from HLA-typed donors.

CDR1 is LNHDA and CDR2 is SQIVND in the germline V gene (reference sequence). Trimming stripped 5 bases from V and 6 bases from J, with 12 bases between. The CDR3 is 13 amino acids. PCR used 60 Vbeta primers and 13 Jbeta primers. Profiling relied on immunoSEQ multiplex PCR, and the TCRdb table lists in-frame clones only, not all of them. The sample holds 130,000 or so clones. Sequenced: PBMCs. The J gene is TRBJ2-3, the V gene TRBV19; D might be TRBD2 (6 bases). This TCR derives from a woman aged 35 to 49 in good health and CMV-seropositive. CDR3 region: CASSPVSGDTQYF. The CDR3 nucleotides are TGTGCCAGTAGTCCTGTGAGCGGGGATACGCAGTATTTT.